This TCR beta chain appears in the sequencing data of a study of graft-versus-host responses after intestinal transplantation. Trimming removed 6 bases from V and 4 bases from J, with 21 bases in between. The length of the CDR3 is 16 residues. From germline, CDR1 is MGHRA and CDR2 YSYEKL. Produced via immunoSEQ multiplex PCR; TCRdb's table is partial and in-frame only. The table has around 90,000 clones, 94% seen once. To note about this clone: Its antigen remains unknown.

The clonotype originates from a human donor who was the organ donor for an intestinal transplant. This chain uses TRBV4-1 with TRBJ1-1; no clear D gene. This sample comprised unstimulated CD4+ T cells sorted from spleen or lymph node cells, obtained before transplant. The CDR3 bases are TGCGCCAGCAGACATGAACCCTACGGGCTGTCCACTGAAGCTTTCTTT. It yields the protein CASRHEPYGLSTEAFF.